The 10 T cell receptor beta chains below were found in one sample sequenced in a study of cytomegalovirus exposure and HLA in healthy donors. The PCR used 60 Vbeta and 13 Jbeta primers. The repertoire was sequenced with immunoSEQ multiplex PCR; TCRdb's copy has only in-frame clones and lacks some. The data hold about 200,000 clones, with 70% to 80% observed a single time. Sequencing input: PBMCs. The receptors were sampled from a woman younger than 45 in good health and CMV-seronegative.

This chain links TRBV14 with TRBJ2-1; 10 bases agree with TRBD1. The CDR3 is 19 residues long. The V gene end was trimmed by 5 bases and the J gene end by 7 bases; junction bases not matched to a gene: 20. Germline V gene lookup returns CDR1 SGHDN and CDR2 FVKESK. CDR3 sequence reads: CASSSHPGQGLSSLNEQFF. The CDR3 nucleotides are TGTGCCAGCAGCTCGCATCCGGGACAGGGGTTAAGTAGTTTGAATGAGCAGTTCTTC.

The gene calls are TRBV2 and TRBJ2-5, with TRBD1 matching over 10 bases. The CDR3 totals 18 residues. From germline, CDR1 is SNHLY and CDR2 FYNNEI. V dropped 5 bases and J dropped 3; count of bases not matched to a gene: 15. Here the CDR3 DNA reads TGTGCCAGCAGTTTCTTCCGGCCGGGGACAGGGGAAGAAGAGACCCAGTACTTC. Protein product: CASSFFRPGTGEEETQYF.

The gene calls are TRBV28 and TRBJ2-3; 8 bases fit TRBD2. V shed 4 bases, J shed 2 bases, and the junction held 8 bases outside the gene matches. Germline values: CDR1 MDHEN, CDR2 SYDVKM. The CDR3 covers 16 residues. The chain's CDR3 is CASSYLAGHLTDTQYF. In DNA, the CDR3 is TGTGCCAGCAGTTACCTAGCGGGCCACCTCACAGATACGCAGTATTTT.

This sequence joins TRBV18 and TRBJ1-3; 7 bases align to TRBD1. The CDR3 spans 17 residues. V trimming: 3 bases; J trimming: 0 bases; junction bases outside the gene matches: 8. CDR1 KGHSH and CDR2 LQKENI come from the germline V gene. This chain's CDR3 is CASSPGTVRASGNTIYF. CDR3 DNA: TGTGCCAGCTCACCTGGGACAGTGAGAGCCTCTGGAAACACCATATATTTT.

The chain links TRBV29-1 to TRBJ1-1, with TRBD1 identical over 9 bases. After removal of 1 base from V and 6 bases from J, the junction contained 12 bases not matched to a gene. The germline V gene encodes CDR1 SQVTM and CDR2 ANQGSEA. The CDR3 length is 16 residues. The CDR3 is CSVEGRDRARLAEAFF. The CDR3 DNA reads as TGCAGCGTTGAAGGGAGGGACAGGGCTAGATTGGCTGAAGCTTTCTTT. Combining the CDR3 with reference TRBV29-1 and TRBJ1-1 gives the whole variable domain SAVISQKPSRDICQRGTSLTIQCQVDSQVTMMFWYRQQPGQSLTLIATANQGSEATYESGFVIDKFPISRPNLTFSTLTVSNMSPEDSSIYLCSVEGRDRARLAEAFFGQGTRLTVV.

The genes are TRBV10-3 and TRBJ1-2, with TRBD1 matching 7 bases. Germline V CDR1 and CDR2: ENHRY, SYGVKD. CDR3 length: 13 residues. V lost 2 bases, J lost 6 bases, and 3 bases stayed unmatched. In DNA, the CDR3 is TGTGCCATCAGTGAGGACAGGGTTAATGGCTACACCTTC. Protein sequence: CAISEDRVNGYTF.

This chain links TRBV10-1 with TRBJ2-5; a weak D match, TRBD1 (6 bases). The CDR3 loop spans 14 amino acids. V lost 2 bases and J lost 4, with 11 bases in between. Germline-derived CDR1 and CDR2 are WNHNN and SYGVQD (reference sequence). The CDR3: CASSEGQLGETQYF. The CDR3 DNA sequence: TGCGCCAGCAGTGAGGGACAGTTGGGAGAGACCCAGTACTTC.

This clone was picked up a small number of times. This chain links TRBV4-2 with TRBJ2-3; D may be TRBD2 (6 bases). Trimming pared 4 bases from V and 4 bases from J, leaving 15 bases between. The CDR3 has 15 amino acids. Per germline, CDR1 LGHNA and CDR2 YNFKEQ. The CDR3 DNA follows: TGTGCCAGCAGCCGAGGGACGGGGGAGGCAGATACGCAGTATTTT. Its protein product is CASSRGTGEADTQYF.

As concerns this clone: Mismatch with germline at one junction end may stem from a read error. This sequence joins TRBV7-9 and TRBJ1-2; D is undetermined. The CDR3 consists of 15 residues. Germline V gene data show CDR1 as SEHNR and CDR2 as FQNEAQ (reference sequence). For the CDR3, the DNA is TGTTCCAGCAGCTTTCCTCGGAACAGCAACTATGGCTACACCTTC. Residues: CSSSFPRNSNYGYTF.

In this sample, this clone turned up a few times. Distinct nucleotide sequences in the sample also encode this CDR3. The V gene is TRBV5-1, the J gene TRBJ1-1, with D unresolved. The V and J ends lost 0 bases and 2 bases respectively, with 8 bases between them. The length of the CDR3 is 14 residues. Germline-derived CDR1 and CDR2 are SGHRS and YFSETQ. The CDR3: CASSLGQTNTEAFF. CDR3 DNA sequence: TGCGCCAGCAGCTTGGGCCAGACTAACACTGAAGCTTTCTTT.